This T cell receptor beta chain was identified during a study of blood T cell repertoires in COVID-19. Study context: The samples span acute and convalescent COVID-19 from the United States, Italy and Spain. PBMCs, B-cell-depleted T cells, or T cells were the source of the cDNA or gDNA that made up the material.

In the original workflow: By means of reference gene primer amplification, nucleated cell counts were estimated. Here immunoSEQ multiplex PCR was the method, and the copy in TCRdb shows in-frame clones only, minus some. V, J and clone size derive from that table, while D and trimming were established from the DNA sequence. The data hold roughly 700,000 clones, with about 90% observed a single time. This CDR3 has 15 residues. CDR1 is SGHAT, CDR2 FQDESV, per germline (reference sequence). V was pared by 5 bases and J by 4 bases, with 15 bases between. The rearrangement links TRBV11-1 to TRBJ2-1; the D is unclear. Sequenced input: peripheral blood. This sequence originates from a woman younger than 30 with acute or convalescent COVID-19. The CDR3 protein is CASSVTGRSYNEQFF. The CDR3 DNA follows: TGTGCCAGCAGCGTGACTGGTCGGTCGTACAATGAGCAGTTCTTC.